Listed below are T cell receptor beta chains from one sample, sequenced in a study of CD8 T cells in Susac syndrome. One entry per CDR3 protein, called by TCRdb with MiXCR from the immunoSEQ multiplex PCR reads. This table has a few hundred thousand distinct CDR3 sequences, about 91% appearing once. Material: CD4+ T cells from PBMCs. The receptors originated from a human donor with multiple sclerosis. CDR3s include the opening cysteine and the closing phenylalanine or tryptophan. The order of the fields is V gene, clone size, CDR3 protein. Clone size, where shown, is once, few, many, or a class for clones that have expanded.

V gene: TRBV7-9; clone size: NA; CDR3 protein: CASSFQSPNTEAFF
V gene: TRBV6-2/TRBV6-3; clone size: NA; CDR3 protein: CASSYRMGTQYF
V gene: TRBV7-8; clone size: NA; CDR3 protein: CASSVGTSGRTGANVLTF
V gene: TRBV7-9; clone size: NA; CDR3 protein: CASRDLTAAQYF
V gene: TRBV27; clone size: NA; CDR3 protein: CASSIQGGETQYF
V gene: TRBV11-1; clone size: once; CDR3 protein: CASSRQMGLAGSWSSYNEQFF
V gene: TRBV7-2; clone size: NA; CDR3 protein: CASSLGGSTSYEQYF
V gene: TRBV29-1; clone size: NA; CDR3 protein: CSVGRPRNQPQHF
V gene: TRBV12-3/TRBV12-4; clone size: NA; CDR3 protein: CASSPFGMDREAFF
V gene: TRBV7-2; clone size: NA; CDR3 protein: CASSQTGTGVETEAFF
V gene: TRBV29-1; clone size: NA; CDR3 protein: CSPPSEAFF
V gene: TRBV7-2; clone size: NA; CDR3 protein: CASSLSGRGLNEQYF
V gene: TRBV18; clone size: NA; CDR3 protein: CASSPLSSGVAGGYTF
V gene: TRBV23-1; clone size: few; CDR3 protein: CASSHSRGTADTQYF
V gene: TRBV20-1; clone size: NA; CDR3 protein: CSARRQGSVRAFF
V gene: TRBV7-6; clone size: NA; CDR3 protein: CASSLARQGGSPLHF
V gene: TRBV6-1; clone size: NA; CDR3 protein: CASSERASGRGAQFF
V gene: TRBV20-1; clone size: NA; CDR3 protein: CSAYRPGGNTEAFF
V gene: TRBV6-2/TRBV6-3; clone size: NA; CDR3 protein: CASSDSFGTDRTSSGNTIYF
V gene: TRBV7-3; clone size: NA; CDR3 protein: CASSPGWLAGDTQYF
V gene: TRBV20-1; clone size: NA; CDR3 protein: CSASKETQYF
V gene: TRBV5-1; clone size: NA; CDR3 protein: CASSLTMGAGYYGYTF
V gene: TRBV30; clone size: NA; CDR3 protein: CASTSGGRNEQFF
V gene: TRBV19; clone size: NA; CDR3 protein: CASKGQAGGYNEQFF
V gene: TRBV3-1; clone size: NA; CDR3 protein: CASSPHSSGTDTQYF
V gene: TRBV11-2; clone size: NA; CDR3 protein: CASSITAGEKLFF
V gene: TRBV10-3; clone size: NA; CDR3 protein: CAISELGQPYGYTF
V gene: TRBV4-1; clone size: NA; CDR3 protein: CASSQVFGATSYNEQFF
V gene: TRBV5-6; clone size: once; CDR3 protein: CASSLDMPPYEQYF
V gene: TRBV30; clone size: once; CDR3 protein: CASTQGGEQFF
V gene: TRBV6-2/TRBV6-3; clone size: NA; CDR3 protein: CASTGAGAYEQYF
V gene: TRBV5-5; clone size: NA; CDR3 protein: CASSLGVGQQNTEAFF
V gene: TRBV5-1; clone size: NA; CDR3 protein: CASSYAHRGEETQYF
V gene: TRBV15; clone size: NA; CDR3 protein: CATSIEGGSGVPQHF
V gene: TRBV9; clone size: once; CDR3 protein: CASSVDAGYGYTF
V gene: TRBV6-2/TRBV6-3; clone size: NA; CDR3 protein: CASSYWDGGPMGTQYF
V gene: TRBV6-5; clone size: few; CDR3 protein: CASSYSIRTGRDTQYF
V gene: TRBV7-3; clone size: NA; CDR3 protein: CASSFGPQNIQYF
V gene: TRBV7-9; clone size: once; CDR3 protein: CASSRRGGIAKNIQYF
V gene: TRBV6-2/TRBV6-3; clone size: once; CDR3 protein: CASSSTRGIVHEQYF
V gene: TRBV9; clone size: NA; CDR3 protein: CASSVAPVGTGELFF
V gene: TRBV11-2; clone size: NA; CDR3 protein: CASSLAGLNYGYTF
V gene: TRBV12-3/TRBV12-4; clone size: NA; CDR3 protein: CASSFRENYGYTF
V gene: TRBV3-1; clone size: NA; CDR3 protein: CASSQELGYNEQFF
V gene: TRBV6-5; clone size: NA; CDR3 protein: CATYRDRFNNEQFF
V gene: TRBV19; clone size: once; CDR3 protein: CASRWTSGYTDTQYF
V gene: TRBV24-1; clone size: NA; CDR3 protein: CATSDGSGTGTDTQYF
V gene: TRBV7-7; clone size: NA; CDR3 protein: CASSPGVGYGYTF
V gene: TRBV12-3/TRBV12-4; clone size: NA; CDR3 protein: CASTQGASLYQPQHF
V gene: TRBV18; clone size: NA; CDR3 protein: CASRGQGDQPQHF